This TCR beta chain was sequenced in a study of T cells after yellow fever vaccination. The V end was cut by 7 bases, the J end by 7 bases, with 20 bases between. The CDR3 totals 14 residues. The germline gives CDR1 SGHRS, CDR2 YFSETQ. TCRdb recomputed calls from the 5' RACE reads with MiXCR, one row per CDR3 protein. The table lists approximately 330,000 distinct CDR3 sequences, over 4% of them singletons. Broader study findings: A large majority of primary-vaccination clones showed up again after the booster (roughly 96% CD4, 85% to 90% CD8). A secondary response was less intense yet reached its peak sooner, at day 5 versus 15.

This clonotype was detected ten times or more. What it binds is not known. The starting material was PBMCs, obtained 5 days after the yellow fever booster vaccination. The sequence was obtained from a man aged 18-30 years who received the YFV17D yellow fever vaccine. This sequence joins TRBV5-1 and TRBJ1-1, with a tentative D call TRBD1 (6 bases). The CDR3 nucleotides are TGCGCCAGCCACCAGGGGCGTAGGAAGGATGAAGCTTTCTTT. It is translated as CASHQGRRKDEAFF.